The clone carrying this T cell receptor beta chain was seen a few times. The data belong to a study of regulatory T cells in long-lasting Graves disease. Investigators prepared the TCR beta libraries by applying iRepertoire HTBI primers and Arm-PCR of CDR3 regions. MiXCR, run by TCRdb on the multiplex PCR reads, gives a single entry per CDR3 protein. Of under 450,000 distinct CDR3 sequences in the sample, approximately 12% were seen once. This sample's time point: newly diagnosed GD, antithyroid drugs for less than 3 months. The TCR library was made from RNA extracted from PBMCs. In addition, the sample was reused for a study of T cells in Graves' hyperthyroidism and ophthalmopathy. That source notes: Researchers barred patients who had uncontrolled infection, other autoimmune disease, pregnancy or lactation. HTBI primers drove first-round RT-PCR of the TCR CDR3. Ophthalmopathy and stable hyperthyroidism were told apart by a 13 V-J model. Model output signaled ophthalmopathy a median roughly 6.1 months ahead of onset.

Sequenced here: peripheral blood mononuclear cells (PBMCs), sampled at new diagnosis, from a patient treated with antithyroid drugs. This clonotype originated in a woman younger than 35 with Graves disease.

The DNA of the CDR3 is TGTGCCAGCAGCGTCACTAGCGTGGTACGTAATGAGCAGTTCTTC. Protein: CASSVTSVVRNEQFF. The V gene is TRBV7-3, the J gene TRBJ2-1; TRBD2 agrees at 7 bases. The CDR3 runs 15 residues. The V and J ends lost 5 bases and 7 bases, in that order; junction bases with no gene match: 11. The germline gives CDR1 SGHTA, CDR2 FQGTGA.